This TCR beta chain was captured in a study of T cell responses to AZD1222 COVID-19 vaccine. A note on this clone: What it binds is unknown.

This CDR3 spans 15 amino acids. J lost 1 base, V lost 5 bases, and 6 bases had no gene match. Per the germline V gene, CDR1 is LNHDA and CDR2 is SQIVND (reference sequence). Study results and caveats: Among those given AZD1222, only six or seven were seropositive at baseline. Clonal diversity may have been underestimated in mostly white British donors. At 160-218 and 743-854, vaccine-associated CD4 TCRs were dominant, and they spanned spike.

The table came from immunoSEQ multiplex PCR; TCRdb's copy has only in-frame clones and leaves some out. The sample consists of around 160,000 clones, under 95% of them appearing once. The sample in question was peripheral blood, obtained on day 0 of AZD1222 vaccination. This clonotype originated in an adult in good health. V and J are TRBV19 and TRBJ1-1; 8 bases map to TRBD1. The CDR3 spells CASSPQTGANTEAFF. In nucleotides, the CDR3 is TGTGCCAGTAGTCCACAGACAGGGGCGAACACTGAAGCTTTCTTT.